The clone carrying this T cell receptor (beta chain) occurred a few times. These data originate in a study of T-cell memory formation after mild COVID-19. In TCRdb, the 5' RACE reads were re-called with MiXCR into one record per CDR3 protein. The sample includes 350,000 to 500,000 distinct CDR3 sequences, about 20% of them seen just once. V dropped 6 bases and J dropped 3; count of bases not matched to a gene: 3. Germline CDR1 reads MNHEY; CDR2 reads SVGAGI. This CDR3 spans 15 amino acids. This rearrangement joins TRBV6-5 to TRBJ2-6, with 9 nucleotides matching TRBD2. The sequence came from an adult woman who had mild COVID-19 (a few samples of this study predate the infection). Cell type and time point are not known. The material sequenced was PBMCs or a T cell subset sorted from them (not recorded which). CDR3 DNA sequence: TGTGCCAGCAGCCAGCGGGAGGATGGGGCCAACGTCCTGACTTTC. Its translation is CASSQREDGANVLTF.